These 26 T cell receptor beta chains share one sample of origin, sequenced in a study of OX40 agonist ivuxolimab in advanced cancers. The library was built by means of the immunoSEQ multiplex PCR assay. TCRdb's version of the immuneACCESS table is confined to in-frame rearrangements and falls short of the full clone set. An unresolved V gene accounts for under half of the shortfall where checked; the remainder is of unknown origin. The sample profile shows 95,000 to 150,000 clones; 80% to 90% of them were found once. The top ten clones comprise 0.55% to 0.7% of the sample. The sample consisted of CD4+ or CD8+ T cells sorted from blood, taken in a trial of the OX40 agonist ivuxolimab. The receptors originated from an adult with an advanced solid tumor such as melanoma, head and neck, liver or kidney cancer.

The gene calls are TRBV29-1 and TRBJ2-3; TRBD1 agrees at 8 bases. Germline loops: CDR1 SQVTM, CDR2 ANQGSEA. There are 14 residues in the CDR3. V lost 4 bases to trimming and J lost 0 bases; unmatched junction nucleotides: 3. The CDR3 DNA reads as TGCAGCGTTGCACGACAGGGGAGCACAGATACGCAGTATTTT. Translated: CSVARQGSTDTQYF.

The chain joins TRBV5-1 to TRBJ1-6; 7 bases align to TRBD1. The CDR3 runs 18 residues. V was pared by 0 bases and J by 7 bases, with 13 bases of the junction left unmatched. Germline V gene sequence: CDR1 SGHRS, CDR2 YFSETQ. The CDR3 protein is CASSLGEQGIGGNSPLHF. CDR3 coding DNA: TGCGCCAGCAGCTTGGGGGAACAGGGGATCGGTGGAAATTCACCCCTCCACTTT.

V usage is TRBV7-2 and J usage is TRBJ1-1; D unclear. The V end was cut by 7 bases, the J end by 2 bases, with 14 bases between. Germline CDR1 SGHTA, CDR2 FQGNSA. CDR3 length equals 14 residues. CDR3 protein: CASTRPGTNTEAFF. The CDR3 coding sequence is TGTGCCAGCACCCGCCCCGGCACTAACACTGAAGCTTTCTTT.

This clone was seen just once. V gene TRBV7-9 combines with J gene TRBJ1-2; tentative D call: TRBD1 (6 bases). V lost 5 bases and J 4 bases, leaving 11 bases between the germline ends. The CDR3 loop spans 13 amino acids. Germline loops: CDR1 SEHNR, CDR2 FQNEAQ (reference sequence). The CDR3 region is CASSLTGSYGYTF. CDR3 DNA sequence: TGTGCCAGCAGCCTAACAGGGTCCTATGGCTACACCTTC.

The V gene is TRBV28, the J gene TRBJ2-7, with 7 bases matching TRBD2. Per germline, CDR1 MDHEN and CDR2 SYDVKM. This CDR3 is 15 amino acids long. V gave up 2 bases and J gave up 1 base; unmatched junction bases: 5. CDR3 loop: CASSLAGGYSYEQYF. In DNA, the CDR3 is TGTGCCAGCAGTTTAGCCGGGGGGTATTCCTACGAGCAGTACTTC.

This chain links TRBV6-5 with TRBJ2-2, with TRBD1 as a possible D gene (6 bases). The V gene lost 6 bases and the J gene lost 5 bases, with 13 bases spanning the gap. CDR1 is MNHEY and CDR2 is SVGAGI in the germline V gene. This CDR3 comprises 14 residues. This chain's CDR3 is CASRPNRDTGELFF. DNA of the CDR3: TGTGCCAGCAGACCGAACAGGGATACCGGGGAGCTGTTTTTT.

The chain carries TRBV6-6 and TRBJ2-5; 8 bases line up with TRBD2. V lost 6 bases, J lost 2 bases, and 5 bases stayed unmatched. Germline CDR1 and CDR2: MNHNY and SVGAGI (reference sequence). CDR3 length equals 14 residues. CDR3 protein: CASSATSEQETQYF. The CDR3 nucleotides are TGTGCCAGCAGCGCGACTAGCGAGCAAGAGACCCAGTACTTC.

This chain uses TRBV10-3 with TRBJ2-2, with D perhaps matching TRBD1 (5 bases). Trimming left V 5 bases short and J 5 bases short, with 6 bases between. The V gene's germline CDR1 is ENHRY and CDR2 SYGVKD. The CDR3 is 12 amino acids. The CDR3 DNA sequence: TGTGCCATCAGTACAGGAACCGGGGAGCTGTTTTTT. It specifies CAISTGTGELFF.

J is TRBJ2-5 and V is TRBV5-1; 7 nucleotides line up with TRBD2. The V segment lost 3 bases and the J segment 0 bases; nucleotides outside the gene matches: 8. This CDR3 is 16 amino acids long. Germline values: CDR1 SGHRS, CDR2 YFSETQ. CDR3 sequence reads: CASSSGLLADQETQYF. CDR3 DNA sequence: TGCGCCAGCAGCTCGGGGTTGCTAGCGGACCAAGAGACCCAGTACTTC.

This chain's CDR3 is CASSYSEESNEQFF. For the CDR3, the DNA is TGTGCCAGCAGTTACTCGGAGGAATCCAATGAGCAGTTCTTC. The chain employs TRBV6-5 and TRBJ2-1, with D perhaps TRBD2 (5 bases). The V gene's germline CDR1 is MNHEY and CDR2 SVGAGI. The ends were cut back, 0 bases at V and 6 bases at J, with 9 bases in the middle. This CDR3 is 14 amino acids long.

The rearrangement links TRBV29-1 to TRBJ1-1; tentatively, D is TRBD1 (5 bases). The CDR3 is 10 residues long. Germline CDR1 is SQVTM and CDR2 is ANQGSEA. Trimming took off 6 bases at V and 3 bases at J, with 5 bases between the two ends. CDR3 coding DNA: TGCAGCGTGGGGGACACTGAAGCTTTCTTT. This encodes CSVGDTEAFF.

This chain uses TRBV7-2 with TRBJ2-3, with D possibly TRBD2 on 5 matching bases. V was trimmed by 4 bases and J by 6 bases, leaving 11 bases between them. The CDR3 totals 13 residues. Germline loops: CDR1 SGHTA, CDR2 FQGNSA. CDR3: CASSSTSGDTQYF. CDR3 DNA: TGTGCCAGCAGCTCCACCTCGGGGGATACGCAGTATTTT.

This chain links TRBV19 with TRBJ2-4; 8 positions agree with TRBD1. CDR3 size: 14 residues. V trimming: 8 bases; J trimming: 1 base; junction bases outside the gene matches: 4. The germline CDR1 and CDR2 sequences are LNHDA and SQIVND (reference sequence). CDR3 sequence reads: CASQGAQAKNIQYF. The CDR3 nucleotides are TGTGCCAGTCAGGGGGCGCAGGCCAAAAACATTCAGTACTTC.

V and J are TRBV7-2 and TRBJ2-1, with 10 bases matching TRBD1. Germline assignment: CDR1 SGHTA and CDR2 FQGNSA. The CDR3 loop spans 14 amino acids. J lost 8 bases, V lost 3 bases, and 4 bases had no gene match. In DNA form, the CDR3 reads TGTGCCAGCAGCTTGCGGACAGGGGGGGATGAGCAGTTCTTC. Its translation is CASSLRTGGDEQFF.

CDR3 coding DNA: TGTGCCAGCAGTGACGCCCGGCGGGCCACTGAAGCTTTCTTT. Its translation: CASSDARRATEAFF. The chain recombines TRBV25-1 with TRBJ1-1; D is uncertain. Germline CDR1 and CDR2: MGHDK and SYGVNS. Trimming shortened V by 3 bases and J by 4 bases, and 12 bases separated the two germline ends. CDR3 size: 14 residues. The entire variable domain, with the rest obtained from reference TRBV25-1 and TRBJ1-1, is as follows: EADIYQTPRYLVIGTGKKITLECSQTMGHDKMYWYQQDPGMELHLIHYSYGVNSTEKGDLSSESTVSRIRTEHFPLTLESARPSHTSQYLCASSDARRATEAFFGQGTRLTVV.

This chain joins TRBV1 and TRBJ2-1; the tabulated D call, TRBD2, remains unverified against the DNA. TRBV1 corresponds to a pseudogene. The CDR3 has 18 residues. This CDR3 reads CTSIPFSRGLAGRDEQFF. CDR3 coding DNA: TGCACCAGCATCCCTTTCTCCCGCGGACTAGCGGGGAGGGATGAGCAGTTCTTC.

V usage is TRBV5-4 and J usage is TRBJ2-7; weak D call: TRBD2 (5 bases). Trimming removed 3 bases from V and 5 bases from J, with 15 bases in between. In germline, CDR1 is SGHNT, CDR2 YYREEE (reference sequence). The CDR3 extends over 14 amino acids. The DNA of the CDR3 is TGTGCCAGCAGCTCTTGGACTGCGCGGGACGAGCAGTACTTC. It translates to CASSSWTARDEQYF.

This rearrangement joins TRBV19 to TRBJ1-3; D perhaps matches TRBD1 (5 bases). Trimming cost V 5 bases and J 4 bases, with 15 bases left between them. This CDR3 contains 15 residues. CDR1 LNHDA and CDR2 SQIVND come from the germline V gene (reference sequence). CDR3: CASSPLVGAGNTIYF. In nucleotides, the CDR3 is TGTGCCAGTAGTCCCCTTGTCGGGGCGGGAAACACCATATATTTT.

V usage is TRBV10-3 and J usage is TRBJ1-3; D is unclear. V dropped 3 bases and J dropped 4 bases, with 10 bases sitting between them. The length of the CDR3 is 14 residues. In germline, CDR1 is ENHRY, CDR2 SYGVKD. The CDR3 DNA is TGTGCCATCAGTGAAACCAGGACGGGAAACACCATATATTTT. It encodes CAISETRTGNTIYF.

The rearrangement joins TRBV25-1 to TRBJ2-1, with 7 positions matching TRBD1. CDR3 size: 14 residues. With 7 bases clipped from V and 9 bases from J, the junction kept 12 bases outside the gene matches. The germline CDR1 and CDR2 sequences are MGHDK and SYGVNS. CDR3: CASTRDRVPGEQFF. The CDR3 region has the DNA TGTGCCAGCACTCGGGACAGAGTGCCAGGTGAGCAGTTCTTC.

This clone was recorded once. The chain employs TRBV6-5 and TRBJ2-5; a weak D match, TRBD2 (5 bases). Germline CDR1 MNHEY, CDR2 SVGAGI. The CDR3 is 16 residues long. V dropped 0 bases and J dropped 1 base, with 12 bases sitting between them. The CDR3 bases are TGTGCCAGCAGTTACTCGAGGGCACTAGGCCAAGAGACCCAGTACTTC. This gives the protein CASSYSRALGQETQYF.

CDR3 in DNA: TGTGCCAGTAGTATCCCAGACACCGGGGAGCTGTTTTTT. Translation gives CASSIPDTGELFF. The V and J genes are TRBV19 and TRBJ2-2; no definite D call. V was pared by 3 bases and J by 3 bases, with 5 bases between. The germline V gene encodes CDR1 LNHDA and CDR2 SQIVND (reference sequence). This CDR3 has 13 residues.

The J gene is TRBJ2-5, the V gene TRBV19; D remains ambiguous. The CDR3 consists of 14 residues. V lost 1 base and J 0 bases, leaving 6 bases between the germline ends. Germline V gene data show CDR1 as LNHDA and CDR2 as SQIVND (reference sequence). The DNA of the CDR3 is TGTGCCAGTAGTATAGGGCGGTACCAAGAGACCCAGTACTTC. This translates into CASSIGRYQETQYF. The whole variable domain, filled in from reference TRBV19 and TRBJ2-5, reads DGGITQSPKYLFRKEGQNVTLSCEQNLNHDAMYWYRQDPGQGLRLIYYSQIVNDFQKGDIAEGYSVSREKKESFPLTVTSAQKNPTAFYLCASSIGRYQETQYFGPGTRLLVL.

The chain has TRBV19 and TRBJ2-1; D gene uncertain. CDR1 LNHDA and CDR2 SQIVND come from the germline V gene (reference sequence). CDR3 length: 13 residues. Trimming took off 3 bases at V and 6 bases at J, with 9 bases between the two ends. CDR3 nucleotides: TGTGCCAGTAGTATCGGCAGGCCCAATGAGCAGTTCTTC. It translates to CASSIGRPNEQFF. The complete variable domain, with remaining parts taken from reference TRBV19 and TRBJ2-1, reads DGGITQSPKYLFRKEGQNVTLSCEQNLNHDAMYWYRQDPGQGLRLIYYSQIVNDFQKGDIAEGYSVSREKKESFPLTVTSAQKNPTAFYLCASSIGRPNEQFFGPGTRLTVL.

This rearrangement joins TRBV11-2 to TRBJ2-7, with D perhaps matching TRBD2 (6 bases). Germline values: CDR1 SGHAT, CDR2 FQNNGV. This CDR3 spans 15 amino acids. V lost 4 bases, J lost 4 bases, and 17 bases lay in between. The CDR3 region has the DNA TGTGCCAGCAGCTCCTCTGGGGGGATTAGTTACGAGCAGTACTTC. Its protein is CASSSSGGISYEQYF.

V and J are TRBV30 and TRBJ2-7, with unresolved D. The V end lost 4 bases, the J end lost 0 bases, and 13 bases lay between the germline ends. From germline, CDR1 is GTSNPN and CDR2 SVGIG (reference sequence). The CDR3 covers 14 residues. The CDR3 here is CAWKVQVDSYEQYF. CDR3 DNA sequence: TGTGCCTGGAAAGTCCAGGTCGACTCCTACGAGCAGTACTTC.